Given below is one T cell receptor (beta chain) in context. Antigen: not known. The sample is drawn from a study of neurological immune-mediated disorders. Study findings and constraints: The study found the most TCR clonal expansion in HTLV-1-associated myelopathy and the least in multiple sclerosis, below healthy controls.

Template-switch 5'RACE cDNA synthesis added a 10-nucleotide unique molecular identifier. From the 5' RACE reads, TCRdb called clonotypes with MiXCR, one entry per CDR3 protein. The table lists about 38,000 distinct CDR3 sequences, roughly 4.8% of them singletons. Sequenced sample: CD4+ T cells from blood. The TCR originated in a man between 18 and 29 years old in good health.

The CDR3 is CSARDTSGILSYEQYF. The CDR3 DNA reads as TGCAGTGCTAGAGATACAAGCGGGATCCTCTCCTACGAGCAGTACTTC. This chain uses TRBV20-1 with TRBJ2-7, with TRBD2 matching over 7 bases. V gave up 0 bases and J gave up 0 bases; unmatched junction bases: 8. This CDR3 spans 16 amino acids. CDR1 and CDR2 (germline): DFQATT, SNEGSKA (reference sequence).